The 16 T cell receptor beta chains in this list originate from one sample, sequenced in a study of T cell responses to AZD1222 COVID-19 vaccine. Libraries were prepared by immunoSEQ multiplex PCR; TCRdb keeps only in-frame clonotypes and omits some of them. The data contain about 99,000 clones, around nine tenths of them singletons. Material: peripheral blood, obtained on day 0 of AZD1222 vaccination. All receptors come from an adult in good health.

This clone occurred a few times. This sequence joins TRBV11-2 and TRBJ2-1; 9 positions agree with TRBD2. Unmatched junction bases numbered 5, after V lost 3 bases and J lost 2 bases. The CDR3 runs to 16 residues. Germline CDR1 is SGHAT and CDR2 is FQNNGV. The CDR3: CASSFLAGAAYNEQFF. The CDR3 DNA reads as TGTGCCAGCAGCTTTTTAGCGGGAGCAGCCTACAATGAGCAGTTCTTC.

This chain links TRBV2 with TRBJ1-1; D perhaps matches TRBD1 (6 bases). Germline values: CDR1 SNHLY, CDR2 FYNNEI. V was clipped by 5 bases and J by 3 bases, with 10 bases between them. The CDR3 is made up of 13 amino acids. Here the CDR3 reads CASSRSGDTEAFF. The CDR3 coding sequence is TGTGCCAGCAGTAGGTCAGGGGACACTGAAGCTTTCTTT.

This clone has a single count. This chain joins TRBV6-1 and TRBJ2-5; no definite D call. V was trimmed by 1 base and J by 1 base, leaving 7 bases between them. The CDR3 length is 14 residues. The germline V gene encodes CDR1 MNHNS and CDR2 SASEGT. CDR3 amino acids: CASSEEDVQETQYF. The CDR3 region has the DNA TGTGCCAGCAGTGAAGAAGATGTCCAAGAGACCCAGTACTTC.

V usage is TRBV6-2 or TRBV6-3 and J usage is TRBJ2-7; perhaps TRBD1 as D (6 bases). There are 16 residues in the CDR3. V was cut by 6 bases and J by 0 bases, with 18 bases left in between. Germline V gene data show CDR1 as MNHEY and CDR2 as SVGEGT. The CDR3 protein is CASSRATNRASYEQYF. The CDR3 DNA follows: TGTGCCAGCAGCCGGGCTACTAACAGGGCCTCCTACGAGCAGTACTTC.

This rearrangement joins TRBV27 to TRBJ2-1; D remains unclear. V lost 8 bases and J 6 bases, leaving 8 bases between the germline ends. Looked up from germline, CDR1 is MNHEY and CDR2 is SMNVEV (reference sequence). The CDR3 contains 11 residues. For the CDR3, the DNA is TGTGCCAGCGGGCTTTTCAATGAGCAGTTCTTC. Encoded protein: CASGLFNEQFF.

The chain combines TRBV19 with TRBJ1-1; D call uncertain. The CDR3 has 13 amino acids. V was pared by 5 bases and J by 2 bases, with 9 bases between. Germline V CDR1 and CDR2: LNHDA, SQIVND (reference sequence). CDR3 DNA sequence: TGTGCCAGTAGTTATCAGTCTAACACTGAAGCTTTCTTT. It translates to CASSYQSNTEAFF.

In its sample, this clone was seen once. The J gene is TRBJ2-1, the V gene TRBV6-5; possibly TRBD2 for D (5 bases). Looked up from germline, CDR1 is MNHEY and CDR2 is SVGAGI. The V and J ends lost 2 bases and 6 bases respectively, with 14 bases between them. This CDR3 comprises 15 residues. The CDR3: CASSYRPLGSNEQFF. DNA of the CDR3: TGTGCCAGCAGTTACCGCCCACTAGGGAGCAATGAGCAGTTCTTC.

The J gene is TRBJ1-1, the V gene TRBV29-1, with 8 bases lining up with TRBD1. The CDR3 sequence is 15 residues long. Trimming at V came to 7 bases and at J to 1 base, leaving 11 bases not matched to a gene. CDR1 is SQVTM, CDR2 ANQGSEA, per germline. CDR3 sequence: CSAATSTGANTEAFF. The CDR3 bases are TGCAGCGCTGCAACATCGACAGGGGCGAACACTGAAGCTTTCTTT. The full variable domain, in which reference TRBV29-1 and TRBJ1-1 provide the parts outside the CDR3, is SAVISQKPSRDICQRGTSLTIQCQVDSQVTMMFWYRQQPGQSLTLIATANQGSEATYESGFVIDKFPISRPNLTFSTLTVSNMSPEDSSIYLCSAATSTGANTEAFFGQGTRLTVV.

This clone showed up just a few times. This chain joins TRBV25-1 and TRBJ1-4, with TRBD1 matching over 9 bases. Germline trimming cut 5 bases from V and 8 bases from J; bases unmatched to any gene: 3. The length of the CDR3 is 13 residues. Germline V gene lookup returns CDR1 MGHDK and CDR2 SYGVNS. The CDR3 bases are TGTGCCAGCAGTCGGACAGGGGTGGAAAAACTGTTTTTT. Encoded protein: CASSRTGVEKLFF.

Points on this clone: At one of its ends the junction is not consistent with the germline gene, which may arise from a read error. The chain is built from TRBV5-1 and TRBJ2-2; TRBD2 agrees at 8 bases. The CDR3 is made up of 15 amino acids. Looked up from germline, CDR1 is SGHRS and CDR2 is YFSETQ. The CDR3 DNA reads TGTGCCAGCAGCTTCTTAGCGGGATCCACCGGGGAGCTGTTTTTT. Amino acids: CASSFLAGSTGELFF.

The chain employs TRBV7-9 and TRBJ1-1; D uncertain. From germline, CDR1 is SEHNR and CDR2 FQNEAQ (reference sequence). The CDR3 consists of 15 residues. Trimming took off 0 bases at V and 3 bases at J, with 11 bases between the two ends. The CDR3 sequence: CASSLANFGHTEAFF. For the CDR3, the DNA is TGTGCCAGCAGCTTAGCGAATTTCGGGCACACTGAAGCTTTCTTT.

The chain employs TRBV7-2 and TRBJ2-7; D assignment may be TRBD1 or TRBD2 (5 bases each). Germline CDR1 reads SGHTA; CDR2 reads FQGNSA. The CDR3 is 14 residues long. Trimming cost V 4 bases and J 0 bases, with 10 bases left between them. The CDR3 region is CASSSGRSSYEQYF. CDR3 bases: TGTGCCAGCAGCTCGGGACGTAGCTCCTACGAGCAGTACTTC.

DNA for the CDR3: TGTGCCAGCTTCCACTGGGACTCCGGGCGGGAAACTGAAGCTTTCTTT. Its translation: CASFHWDSGRETEAFF. The V and J genes are TRBV21-1 and TRBJ1-1. TRBV21-1 is labeled a pseudogene. The CDR3 is 16 amino acids.

The chain employs TRBV7-8 and TRBJ1-2, with 9 nucleotides matching TRBD1. Trimming at V came to 3 bases and at J to 4 bases, leaving 6 bases not matched to a gene. Germline V gene sequence: CDR1 SGHVS, CDR2 FQNEAQ. The CDR3 spans 15 residues. CDR3 sequence reads: CASSFEGTGSYGYTF. The CDR3 region has the DNA TGTGCCAGCAGCTTTGAAGGGACAGGGAGCTATGGCTACACCTTC.

The gene calls are TRBV9 and TRBJ2-5; 7 bases align to TRBD1. This CDR3 has 15 residues. The V gene's germline CDR1 is SGDLS and CDR2 YYNGEE. The J segment lost 1 base and the V segment lost 3 bases, leaving 6 bases of the junction unmatched. The CDR3 nucleotides read TGTGCCAGCAGCGCAACGACAGGGCCCCAAGAGACCCAGTACTTC. Its translation is CASSATTGPQETQYF.

Only a few counts were recorded for this clone. This chain links TRBV10-3 with TRBJ2-2; 9 bases match TRBD1. V was clipped by 4 bases and J by 7 bases; unmatched bases: 7. Germline loops: CDR1 ENHRY, CDR2 SYGVKD. The CDR3 is made up of 15 amino acids. CDR3 DNA sequence: TGTGCCATCAGTGCTCAGGGGACAGGGTTCGGGGAGCTGTTTTTT. Protein: CAISAQGTGFGELFF.